The source of this TCR beta chain is a study of T cell repertoires in cytomegalovirus infection. About the study: CMV infection together with matching HLA type was indicated by public TCR beta signatures.

TCRdb redid the calling of the reads with MiXCR, one entry per CDR3 protein. The sample lists under 600,000 distinct CDR3 sequences, about 15% occurring once. The study's findings and limits: The response measured ex vivo was dominated by TCR beta clonotypes (HLA-C-restricted and CMV-specific).

For this clonotype: What it recognizes is unknown. Possible read error: a much larger clone is one base away.

Sequencing used CD8+ T cells from PBMCs. The receptor was derived from a human donor in good health (CMV status not recorded). Some clones in this sample may be carry-over from other donors' samples.

The CDR3 spells CARSVAYRESSGANVLTF. The CDR3 bases are TGTGCCAGAAGCGTAGCATACAGGGAGAGTTCTGGGGCCAACGTCCTGACTTTC. This rearrangement joins TRBV9 to TRBJ2-6; D possibly corresponds to TRBD1 (6 bases). This CDR3 has 18 residues. The germline V gene encodes CDR1 SGDLS and CDR2 YYNGEE.